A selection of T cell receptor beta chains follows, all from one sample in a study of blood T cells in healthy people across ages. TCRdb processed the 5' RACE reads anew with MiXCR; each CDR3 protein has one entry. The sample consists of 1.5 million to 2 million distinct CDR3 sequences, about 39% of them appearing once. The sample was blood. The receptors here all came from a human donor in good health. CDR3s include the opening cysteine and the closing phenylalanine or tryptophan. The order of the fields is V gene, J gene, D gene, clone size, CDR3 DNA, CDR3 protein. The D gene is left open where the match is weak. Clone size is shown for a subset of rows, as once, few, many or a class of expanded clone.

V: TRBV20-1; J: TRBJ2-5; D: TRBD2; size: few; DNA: TGCAGTGCTAGGAAGGCTAGCGGGTTTCCCGTACAAGAGACCCAGTACTTC; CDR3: CSARKASGFPVQETQYF
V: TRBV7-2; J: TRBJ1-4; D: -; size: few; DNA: TGTGCCAGCACGCGAGGGGGTGGAGTAGAAAAACTGTTTTTT; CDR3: CASTRGGGVEKLFF
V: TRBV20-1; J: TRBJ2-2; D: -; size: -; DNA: TGCAGTGCTAGAGAGGGGGGCCACACCGGGGAGCTGTTTTTT; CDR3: CSAREGGHTGELFF
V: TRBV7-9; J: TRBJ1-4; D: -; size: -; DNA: TGTGCCAGCAGCACCCCGACAGGCCTATCTGTGGATGAACTGTTTTTT; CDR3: CASSTPTGLSVDELFF
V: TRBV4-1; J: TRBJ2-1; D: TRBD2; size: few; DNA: TGCGCCAGCAGCCAACTGACTAGCGGGGAGTACAACAATGAGCAGTTCTTC; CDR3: CASSQLTSGEYNNEQFF
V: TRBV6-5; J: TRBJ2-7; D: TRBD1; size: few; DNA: TGTGCCAGCAGTACCAGGCGGGCAGGGGGAAGCTACGAGCAGTACTTC; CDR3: CASSTRRAGGSYEQYF
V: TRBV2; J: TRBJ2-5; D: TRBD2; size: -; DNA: TGTGCCAGCAGATCCTTAGCGGGGGGGGTCCAAGAGACCCAGTACTTC; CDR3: CASRSLAGGVQETQYF
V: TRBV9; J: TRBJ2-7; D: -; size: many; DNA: TGTGCCAGCAGCGTAGGTTTAGGCTACGAGCAGTACTTC; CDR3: CASSVGLGYEQYF
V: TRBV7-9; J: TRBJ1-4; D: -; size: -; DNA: TGTGCCAGCAGCTTAGTCACGAAACAACTGTTTTTT; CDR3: CASSLVTKQLFF
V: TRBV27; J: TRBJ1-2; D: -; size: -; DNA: TGTGCCAGCAGTTCCCCGGGACATAAGACTGCCTACTATGGCTACACCTTC; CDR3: CASSSPGHKTAYYGYTF
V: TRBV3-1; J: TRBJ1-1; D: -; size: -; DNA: TGTGCCAGCAGCCAATCTCACACGTCGGACACTGAAGCTTTCTTT; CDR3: CASSQSHTSDTEAFF
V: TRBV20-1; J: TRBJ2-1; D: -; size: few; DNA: TGCAGCCCGGAGGGAGATGAGCAGTTCTTC; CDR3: CSPEGDEQFF
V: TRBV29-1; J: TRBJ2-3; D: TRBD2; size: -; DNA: TGCAGCGCGCTAGGGCGGGGGGGCCTCGTTACAGATACGCAGTATTTT; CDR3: CSALGRGGLVTDTQYF
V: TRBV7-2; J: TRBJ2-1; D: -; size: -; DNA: TGTGCCAGCAGCTTCGGGCCGTTCTTCGACGAGCAGTTCTTC; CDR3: CASSFGPFFDEQFF
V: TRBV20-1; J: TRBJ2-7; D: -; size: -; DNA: TGCAGTGCCACGGACGGAGATTACGAGCAGTACTTC; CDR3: CSATDGDYEQYF
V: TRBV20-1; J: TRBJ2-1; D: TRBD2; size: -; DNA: TGCAGTGCTAGACCACTAGCGGGGGGACGCCATGAGCAGTTCTTC; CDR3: CSARPLAGGRHEQFF
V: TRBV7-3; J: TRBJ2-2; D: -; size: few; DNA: TGTGCCAGCAGGTCGAACACCGGGGAGCTGTTTTTT; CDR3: CASRSNTGELFF
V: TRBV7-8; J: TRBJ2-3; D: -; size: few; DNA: TGTGCCGGCAGCTTCCGCTCAAGGACGGGTAGGAAAGATACGCAGTATTTT; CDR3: CAGSFRSRTGRKDTQYF
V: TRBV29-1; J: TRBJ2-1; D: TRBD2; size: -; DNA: TGCAGCGTTGAGGGGGGGACGTTGACCGTCAATGAGCAGTTCTTC; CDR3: CSVEGGTLTVNEQFF
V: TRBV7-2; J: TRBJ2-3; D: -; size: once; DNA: TGTACCCGCAGCCCTACTCGTTCCGGCACGCAGTATTTT; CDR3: CTRSPTRSGTQYF
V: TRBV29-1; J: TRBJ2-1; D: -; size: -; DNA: TGCGGCGTTGGACCAACCGGGACAAGGATGTACAATGAGCAGTTCTTC; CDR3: CGVGPTGTRMYNEQFF
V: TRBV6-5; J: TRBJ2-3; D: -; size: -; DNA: TGTGCCAGCAGTTGGTACTCCACAGATACGCAGTATTTT; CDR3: CASSWYSTDTQYF
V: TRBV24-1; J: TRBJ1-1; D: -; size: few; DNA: TGTGCCACCAGTGATCTGGGTAGCGCTGAAGCTTTCTTT; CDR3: CATSDLGSAEAFF
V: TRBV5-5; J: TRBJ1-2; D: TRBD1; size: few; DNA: TGTGCCAGCAGCTCCGACAGGGAGAACCTCTATGGCTACACCTTC; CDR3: CASSSDRENLYGYTF
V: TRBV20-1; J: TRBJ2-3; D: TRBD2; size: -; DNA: TGCAGTGCCGTACTAGCGGGGGGCAACACGCAGTATTTT; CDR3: CSAVLAGGNTQYF
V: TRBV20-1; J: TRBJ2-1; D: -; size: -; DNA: TGCAGTGCTCTGCAGGGAGCATTAGGATCCAATGAGCAGTTCTTC; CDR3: CSALQGALGSNEQFF
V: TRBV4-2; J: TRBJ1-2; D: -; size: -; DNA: TGTGCCAGCAGCCAAGATCCTGTGGGGCTATACTATGGCTACACCTTC; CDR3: CASSQDPVGLYYGYTF
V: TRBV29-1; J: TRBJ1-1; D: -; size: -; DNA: TGCAGCGCTGAACAGGAAACAAACACTGAAGCTTTCTTT; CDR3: CSAEQETNTEAFF
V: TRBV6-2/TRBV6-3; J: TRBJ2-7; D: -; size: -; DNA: TGTGCCAGCAGTTACCCCTTCAGAGATGAGCAGTACTTC; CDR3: CASSYPFRDEQYF
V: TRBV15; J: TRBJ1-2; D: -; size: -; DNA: TGTGCCACCAGCAGAAGCCGGGACACCCAGGCTGGCTACACCTTC; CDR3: CATSRSRDTQAGYTF
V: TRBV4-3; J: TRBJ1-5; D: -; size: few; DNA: TGCGCCAGCAGCCAGTCCGCGGGGGGAGAAAGTCAGCCCCAGCATTTT; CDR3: CASSQSAGGESQPQHF
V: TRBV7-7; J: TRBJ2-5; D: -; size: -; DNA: TGTGCTAGCAGCTCCCCAGGGTTTGGTGAGACCCAGTACTTC; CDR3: CASSSPGFGETQYF
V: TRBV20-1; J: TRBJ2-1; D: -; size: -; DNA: TGCAGTGCTGAGAGCCGGGACGTAAGCTCCTACAATGAGCAGTTCTTC; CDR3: CSAESRDVSSYNEQFF
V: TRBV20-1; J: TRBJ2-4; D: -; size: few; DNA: TGCAGTGCTAGAGATACAGGGAGAGGAAACATTCAGTACTTC; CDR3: CSARDTGRGNIQYF
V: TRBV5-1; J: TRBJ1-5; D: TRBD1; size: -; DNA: TGCGCCAGCAGATTGGACAGGGGCGAGCCCCAGCATTTT; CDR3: CASRLDRGEPQHF
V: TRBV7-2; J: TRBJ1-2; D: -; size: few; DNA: TGTGCCAGCAGCTTAGATCCAGGGGCCTATGGCTACACCTTC; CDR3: CASSLDPGAYGYTF
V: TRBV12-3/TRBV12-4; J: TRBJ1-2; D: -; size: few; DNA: TGTGCCAGCAGTTTAAATACGGGGGGCGCCCATGGCTACACCTTC; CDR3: CASSLNTGGAHGYTF
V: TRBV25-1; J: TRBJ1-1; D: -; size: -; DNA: TGTGCCAGCAGTGACCTATATCAGGGCAGTTTGAACACTGAAGCTTTCTTT; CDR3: CASSDLYQGSLNTEAFF